The 2 T cell receptor beta chains presented below share a single source sample, sequenced in a study of shared clonotypes between healthy human individuals. The table came from immunoSEQ multiplex PCR; TCRdb's copy has only in-frame clones and leaves some out. The table lists about 480,000 clones, approximately 85% of them singletons. Sequences were obtained from PBMCs. The receptors originated from a woman in her thirties or forties in good health. Some clones in this sample may be carry-over from other donors' samples.

The rearrangement joins TRBV6-1 to TRBJ2-1, with 9 bases that match TRBD2. The CDR3 extends over 15 amino acids. Trimming cost V 6 bases and J 4 bases; bases outside gene matches: 7. Germline lookup yields CDR1 MNHNS and CDR2 SASEGT. The CDR3 region has the DNA TGTGCCAGCAGGATGGGACTAGCAAGTTACAATGAGCAGTTCTTC. Its protein is CASRMGLASYNEQFF.

The rearrangement uses TRBV30 and TRBJ1-5; D is unclear. CDR1 is GTSNPN and CDR2 is SVGIG in the germline V gene (reference sequence). The CDR3 contains 13 residues. Trimming left V 2 bases short and J 3 bases short, with 8 bases between. The CDR3 DNA follows: TGTGCCTGGAGTCCAGACCACAATCAGCCCCAGCATTTT. Amino acids: CAWSPDHNQPQHF.